This T cell receptor (beta chain) was sequenced for a study of cytomegalovirus exposure and HLA in healthy donors. Overall study findings and caveats: First-cohort TCR clusters tended to co-occur in the 90 to 150 validation repertoires, a later analysis found. The study designated 150 or so TCR beta chains cytomegalovirus-associated.

As to this clone: Its target is not known.

Sequencing used immunoSEQ multiplex PCR; TCRdb keeps in-frame clones, though not all of them. The sample holds under 70,000 clones; roughly 90% are singletons and the top ten take 1.7%. Germline V lookup: CDR1 MNHNS, CDR2 SASEGT. This CDR3 spans 14 amino acids. Trimming pared 5 bases from V and 3 bases from J, leaving 13 bases between. Input material: PBMCs. This rearrangement joins TRBV6-1 to TRBJ1-1; tentative D call: TRBD1 (5 bases). The TCR sequence derives from a young woman in good health and CMV-seronegative. The CDR3 nucleotides read TGTGCCAGCAGTCGACAGATCAGGGACACTGAAGCTTTCTTT. This sequence encodes CASSRQIRDTEAFF.